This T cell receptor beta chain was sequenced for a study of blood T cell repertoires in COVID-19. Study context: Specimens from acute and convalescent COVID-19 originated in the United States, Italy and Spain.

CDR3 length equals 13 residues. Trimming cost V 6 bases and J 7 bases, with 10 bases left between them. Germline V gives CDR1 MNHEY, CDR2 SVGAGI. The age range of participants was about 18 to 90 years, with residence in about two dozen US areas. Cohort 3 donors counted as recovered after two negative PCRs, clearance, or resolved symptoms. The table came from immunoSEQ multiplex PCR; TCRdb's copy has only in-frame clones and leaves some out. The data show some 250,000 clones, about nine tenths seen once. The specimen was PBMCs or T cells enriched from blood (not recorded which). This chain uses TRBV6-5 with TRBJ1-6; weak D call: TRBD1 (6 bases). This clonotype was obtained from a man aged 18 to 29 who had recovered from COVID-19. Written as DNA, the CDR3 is TGTGCCAGCAGCCAGGACAGCAATTCACCCCTCCACTTT. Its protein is CASSQDSNSPLHF.